Listed below are T cell receptor beta chains from one sample, sequenced in a study of blood T cell repertoires in COVID-19. This table comes from immunoSEQ multiplex PCR, and its TCRdb copy is limited to in-frame clones, with some not included. The sample records 55,000 to 65,000 clones, approximately 90% being singletons. Sequencing input: peripheral blood. The source of these receptors is a woman of 80 years or more with active COVID-19. CDR3s include the opening cysteine and the closing phenylalanine or tryptophan. D genes are given only for firm matches. Clone size is shown for a subset of rows, as once, few, many or a class of expanded clone.

clone_size	v_call	d_call	j_call	cdr3_nt	cdr3_aa
-	TRBV2	-	TRBJ2-1	TGTGCCAGCAGTGAAGCGGGAGTATTTGAGCAGTTCTTC	CASSEAGVFEQFF
-	TRBV6-6	-	TRBJ1-5	TGTGCCAGCAGTGGTGGGCAGAGCAATCAGCCCCAGCATTTT	CASSGGQSNQPQHF
once	TRBV7-9	TRBD1	TRBJ1-3	TGTGCCAGCAGCCCACAGGGGGGACCTGGAAACACCATATATTTT	CASSPQGGPGNTIYF
once	TRBV7-8	TRBD1	TRBJ2-7	TGTGCCAGCAGCTTAGGGACAGGGACCTACGAGCAGTACTTC	CASSLGTGTYEQYF
-	TRBV2	TRBD1	TRBJ2-2	TGTGCCAGCAGTCCGATGGGACAGGGAGGCACCGGGGAGCTGTTTTTT	CASSPMGQGGTGELFF
-	TRBV28	TRBD1	TRBJ2-5	TGTGCCAGCAGGGACAGGGGGGTCCAAGAGACCCAGTACTTC	CASRDRGVQETQYF
-	TRBV28	TRBD1	TRBJ1-2	TGTGCCAGCAGCCCTTTAGGGACAGGGGGCGATGATGGCTACACCTTC	CASSPLGTGGDDGYTF
-	TRBV11-2	-	TRBJ2-3	TGTGCCAGCAGCCCATTTAAGGCGGGGTGGGGAACGCAGTATTTT	CASSPFKAGWGTQYF
-	TRBV19	TRBD1	TRBJ1-2	TGTGCCAGTTCGTCGGACAGGGGGGCAAGCTACACCTTC	CASSSDRGASYTF
-	TRBV28	TRBD2	TRBJ2-5	TGTGCCAGCAGTTCGACGGGACTAGCTAGGGACGAGACCCAGTACTTC	CASSSTGLARDETQYF
few	TRBV6-6	TRBD1	TRBJ1-5	TGTGCCAGCAGTTACGGGACAGGGGGTCAGCCCCAGCATTTT	CASSYGTGGQPQHF
-	TRBV27	-	TRBJ1-5	TGTGCCAGCAGTTTTTTAGGAGAAGATCAGCCCCAGCATTTT	CASSFLGEDQPQHF
-	TRBV24-1	-	TRBJ2-7	TGTGCCACCAGTGAGGAGTCTAAGGAGCAGTACTTC	CATSEESKEQYF
-	TRBV4-2	TRBD2	TRBJ2-3	TGTGCCAGCAGCCAAGATTTGGCTAGCGGGAGGACAGATACGCAGTATTTT	CASSQDLASGRTDTQYF
-	TRBV5-4	TRBD1	TRBJ2-3	TGTGCCAGCAGCTTAAGGACAGGGGGGATTAGCACAGATACGCAGTATTTT	CASSLRTGGISTDTQYF
-	TRBV6-5	-	TRBJ2-5	TGTGCCAGCGGGACATTACAAGAGACCCAGTACTTC	CASGTLQETQYF
-	TRBV28	-	TRBJ1-1	TGTGCCAGCATCCGCCGGGCTCGGGAAACTGAAGCTTTCTTT	CASIRRARETEAFF
-	TRBV2	-	TRBJ1-5	TGTGCCAGCAGCCAACAGATTATAAGCAATCAGCCCCAGCATTTT	CASSQQIISNQPQHF
-	TRBV3-1/TRBV3-2	-	TRBJ2-1	TGTGCCAGCAGCCAGGGGTTAGGGAGAACGGGGGAGCAGTTCTTC	CASSQGLGRTGEQFF
-	TRBV6-1	-	TRBJ2-6	TGTGCCAGCAGTGAGGAGTGGTCTGGGGCCAACGTCCTGACTTTC	CASSEEWSGANVLTF
-	TRBV7-2	-	TRBJ2-2	TGTGCCAGCAGCTTAGTCCCAACCACACCCGGGGAGCTGTTTTTT	CASSLVPTTPGELFF
-	TRBV10-3	TRBD1	TRBJ1-5	TGTGCCATCGGCGGACAGGGGTATGAGCCCCAGCATTTT	CAIGGQGYEPQHF
-	TRBV6-6	TRBD1	TRBJ2-2	TGTGCCAGCAGTCCGGGACAGGGGAAGAACACCGGGGAGCTGTTTTTT	CASSPGQGKNTGELFF
-	TRBV7-7	TRBD1	TRBJ2-1	TGTGCTAGCAGCATAGGGACAGGGGGGATCAATGAGCAGTTCTTC	CASSIGTGGINEQFF
-	TRBV5-1	-	TRBJ2-7	TGCGCCAGCAGCTCCGGACAGTCCTACGAGCAGTACTTC	CASSSGQSYEQYF
once	TRBV29-1	-	TRBJ2-5	TGCAGCGCAGGGGTCGATGAGACCCAGTACTTC	CSAGVDETQYF
-	TRBV7-2	TRBD1	TRBJ1-4	TGTGCCAGCAGCTTAACTTCAGGGGGCGCGATTGAAAAACTGTTTTTT	CASSLTSGGAIEKLFF
-	TRBV11-2	-	TRBJ2-3	TGTGCCAGCAGCCTGCCCGGGAATACGCAGTATTTT	CASSLPGNTQYF
-	TRBV11-3	-	TRBJ2-1	TGTGCCAGCAGCTTAGTTGGCTCCAGTGGCAATGAGCAGTTCTTC	CASSLVGSSGNEQFF
-	TRBV3-1/TRBV3-2	-	TRBJ2-5	TGTGCCAGCAGCCAAGATTACAGCGGAGGTATTCAAGAGACCCAGTACTTC	CASSQDYSGGIQETQYF
-	TRBV3-1/TRBV3-2	TRBD1	TRBJ1-1	TGTGCCAGCAGCCAGGGACAGGGCTCAGCTTTCTTT	CASSQGQGSAFF
once	TRBV11-3	-	TRBJ2-2	TGTGCCAGCAGCTTAGGACAGGCCGGGGAGCTGTTTTTT	CASSLGQAGELFF
-	TRBV28	TRBD1	TRBJ2-4	TGTGCCAGCAGCGACAGGGGTGGAGGCAAAAACATTCAGTACTTC	CASSDRGGGKNIQYF
-	TRBV7-9	-	TRBJ2-1	TGTGCCAGCAGCTTAGCGGGGGCCGATGAGCAGTTCTTC	CASSLAGADEQFF
-	TRBV12-3/TRBV12-4	TRBD1	TRBJ1-2	TGTGCCAGCAGTTTAGGCAGGGGGTTTGGCTACACCTTC	CASSLGRGFGYTF
-	TRBV11-2	-	TRBJ2-2	TGTGCCAGCAGCTTAGGGGCCACCGGGGAGCTGTTTTTT	CASSLGATGELFF
-	TRBV3-1/TRBV3-2	-	TRBJ1-5	TGTGCCAGCAGCCAAGACACTAGGGCCAATCAGCCCCAGCATTTT	CASSQDTRANQPQHF
-	TRBV11-2	-	TRBJ1-2	TGTGCCAGCAGCCGATCTATGAAGGGGACTAAGACTAACTATGGCTACACCTTC	CASSRSMKGTKTNYGYTF
-	TRBV14	-	TRBJ2-3	TGTGCCAGCAGCCCCCCAGGGGCAAGCACAGATACGCAGTATTTT	CASSPPGASTDTQYF
-	TRBV5-1	TRBD1	TRBJ1-2	TGCGCCAGCAGCTTGGACAGGGGACGCAATGGCTACACCTTC	CASSLDRGRNGYTF
once	TRBV5-8	-	TRBJ2-5	TGTGCCAGCAGCTTTTGGGGCCCCCAAGAGACCCAGTACTTC	CASSFWGPQETQYF
-	TRBV27	TRBD2	TRBJ2-7	TGTGCCAGCGGACTAGCGCGCTACGAGCAGTACTTC	CASGLARYEQYF
-	TRBV9	-	TRBJ2-3	TGTGCCAGCAGCACAGGGAGAGCAGATACGCAGTATTTT	CASSTGRADTQYF
-	TRBV28	-	TRBJ1-5	TGTGCCAGCAGTTTTCTTGTCGGAGGAGATAGCAATCAGCCCCAGCATTTT	CASSFLVGGDSNQPQHF
-	TRBV27	-	TRBJ2-3	TGTGCCAGCAGAGCAGGGATATTAACAGATACGCAGTATTTT	CASRAGILTDTQYF
-	TRBV2	-	TRBJ1-5	TGTGCCAGCAGTGCCCCCCGGGGGGGGGAACGTCAGCCCCAGCATTTT	CASSAPRGGERQPQHF
-	TRBV28	TRBD1	TRBJ1-5	TGTGCCAGCAGTCTCGGACAGGGGAATAGCAATCAGCCCCAGCATTTT	CASSLGQGNSNQPQHF
-	TRBV14	-	TRBJ2-6	TGTGCCAGCAGCCAACTAGGGGCTTACTCTGGGGCCAACGTCCTGACTTTC	CASSQLGAYSGANVLTF
-	TRBV19	-	TRBJ1-3	TGTGCCAGTAGTATCGGAGCCGTCTCTGGAAACACCATATATTTT	CASSIGAVSGNTIYF